This T cell receptor beta chain was recorded in a study of CD8+ T cells in alopecia areata. At the level of the study: Twice a day, 5 to 10 mg of oral tofacitinib was administered to treated patients. Severity among treated patients was scored by the percentage of scalp area affected. Broader study findings: Compared with normal scalp, lesional scalp had higher clonality and more expanded CD8+ clones.

CDR1 and CDR2 (germline): SGHRS, YFSETQ. This CDR3 region has 14 residues. The junction had 1 base not matched to a gene; V was cut back by 2 bases and J by 2 bases. Sequencing templates came from extracted RNA that was reverse transcribed into cDNA. Using immunoSEQ multiplex PCR, the repertoire was profiled, and TCRdb retains in-frame clones only, with some absent. The sample consists of 190,000 or so clones, about three fifths of them appearing once. Treatment defined: oral pan-JAK inhibitor, 5-10 mg twice daily. PBMCs were stained for CD3, CD4 and CD8, and CD4+ and CD8+ T cells were sorted. Comment on this clone: Its specificity is unknown.

The sample in question was CD8+ T cells sorted from blood, obtained at week 24, from a patient treated with tofacitinib. The rearrangement links TRBV5-1 to TRBJ2-3; 8 bases map to TRBD2. The TCR was taken from a human donor with alopecia areata. CDR3 sequence: CASSFGGDTDTQYF. The CDR3 DNA reads TGCGCCAGCAGCTTCGGGGGGGACACAGATACGCAGTATTTT.